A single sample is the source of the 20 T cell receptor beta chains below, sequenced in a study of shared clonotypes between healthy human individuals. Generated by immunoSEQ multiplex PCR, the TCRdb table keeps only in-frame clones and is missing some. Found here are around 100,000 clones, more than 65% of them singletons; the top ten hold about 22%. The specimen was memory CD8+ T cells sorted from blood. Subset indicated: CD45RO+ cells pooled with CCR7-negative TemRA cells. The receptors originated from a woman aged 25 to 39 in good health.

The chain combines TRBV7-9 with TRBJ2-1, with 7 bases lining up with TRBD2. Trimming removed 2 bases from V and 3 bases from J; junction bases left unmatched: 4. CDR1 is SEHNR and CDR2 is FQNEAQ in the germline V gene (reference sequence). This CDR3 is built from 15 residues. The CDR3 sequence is CASSLLREFYNEQFF. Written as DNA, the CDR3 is TGTGCCAGCAGCTTATTGCGGGAGTTCTACAATGAGCAGTTCTTC.

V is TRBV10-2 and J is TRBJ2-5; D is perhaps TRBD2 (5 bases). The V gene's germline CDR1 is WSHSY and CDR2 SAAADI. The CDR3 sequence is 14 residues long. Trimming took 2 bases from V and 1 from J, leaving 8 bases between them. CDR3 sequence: CASSEQAGQETQYF. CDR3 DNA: TGCGCCAGCAGTGAGCAGGCGGGCCAAGAGACCCAGTACTTC.

In nucleotides, the CDR3 is TGTGCCAGCAGTTTACTTCGCGGGAGCTCCTACAATGAGCAGTTCTTC. Translating gives CASSLLRGSSYNEQFF. V gene TRBV28 combines with J gene TRBJ2-1, with 7 bases identical to TRBD2. Germline V gives CDR1 MDHEN, CDR2 SYDVKM. The CDR3 contains 16 residues. The V segment lost 2 bases and the J segment 0 bases; nucleotides outside the gene matches: 4.

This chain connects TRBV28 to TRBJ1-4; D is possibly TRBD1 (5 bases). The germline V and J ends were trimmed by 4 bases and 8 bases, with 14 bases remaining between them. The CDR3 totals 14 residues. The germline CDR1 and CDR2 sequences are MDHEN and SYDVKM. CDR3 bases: TGTGCCAGCAGTTCGACAGTGGGTTGGGAAAAACTGTTTTTT. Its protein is CASSSTVGWEKLFF.

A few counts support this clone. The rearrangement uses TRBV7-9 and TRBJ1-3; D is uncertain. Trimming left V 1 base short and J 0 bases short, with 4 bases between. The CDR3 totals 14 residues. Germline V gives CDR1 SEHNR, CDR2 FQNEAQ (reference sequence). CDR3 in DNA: TGTGCCAGCAGCTTAGTCACCTCTGGAAACACCATATATTTT. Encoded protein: CASSLVTSGNTIYF.

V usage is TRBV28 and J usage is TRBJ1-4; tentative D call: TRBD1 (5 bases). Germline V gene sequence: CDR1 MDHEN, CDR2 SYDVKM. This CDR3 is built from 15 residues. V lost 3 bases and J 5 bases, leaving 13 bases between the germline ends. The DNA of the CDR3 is TGTGCCAGCAGTTTCACGGGGCAGGCAAATGAAAAACTGTTTTTT. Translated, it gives CASSFTGQANEKLFF.

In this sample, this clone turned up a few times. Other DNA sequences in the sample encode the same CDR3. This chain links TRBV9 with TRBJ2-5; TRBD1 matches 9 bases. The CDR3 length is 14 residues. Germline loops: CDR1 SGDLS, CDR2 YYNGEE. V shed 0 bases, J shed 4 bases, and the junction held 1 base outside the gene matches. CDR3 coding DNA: TGTGCCAGCAGCGTAGCACAGGGGGCAGAGACCCAGTACTTC. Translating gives CASSVAQGAETQYF. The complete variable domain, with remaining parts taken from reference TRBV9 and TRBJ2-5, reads DSGVTQTPKHLITATGQRVTLRCSPRSGDLSVYWYQQSLDQGLQFLIQYYNGEERAKGNILERFSAQQFPDLHSELNLSSLELGDSALYFCASSVAQGAETQYFGPGTRLLVL.

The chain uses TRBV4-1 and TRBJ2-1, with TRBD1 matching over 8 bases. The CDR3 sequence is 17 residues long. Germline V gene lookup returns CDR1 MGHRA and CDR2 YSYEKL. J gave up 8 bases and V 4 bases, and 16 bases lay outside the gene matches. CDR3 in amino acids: CASSPTRGQGGLHEQFF. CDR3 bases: TGCGCCAGCAGCCCAACCCGAGGACAGGGTGGGCTCCATGAGCAGTTCTTC.

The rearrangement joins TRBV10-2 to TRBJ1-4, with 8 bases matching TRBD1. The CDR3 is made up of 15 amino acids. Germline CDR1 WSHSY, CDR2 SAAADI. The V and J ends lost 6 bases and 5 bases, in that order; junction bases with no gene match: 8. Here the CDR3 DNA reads TGCGCCAGCAGAGCGGACAGGGCTCCCAATGAAAAACTGTTTTTT. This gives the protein CASRADRAPNEKLFF.

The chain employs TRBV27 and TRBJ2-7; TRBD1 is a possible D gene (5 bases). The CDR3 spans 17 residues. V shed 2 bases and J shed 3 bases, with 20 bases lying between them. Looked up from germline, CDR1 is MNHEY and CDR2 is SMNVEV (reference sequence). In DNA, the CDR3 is TGTGCCAGCAGTTTAAAGGGTGGGGCACGTACCTTCTACGAGCAGTACTTC. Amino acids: CASSLKGGARTFYEQYF.

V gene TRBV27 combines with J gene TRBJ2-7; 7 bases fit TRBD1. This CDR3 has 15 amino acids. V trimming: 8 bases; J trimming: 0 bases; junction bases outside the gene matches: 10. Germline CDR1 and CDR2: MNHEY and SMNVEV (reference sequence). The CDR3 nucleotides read TGTGCCAGCTCCCCAGAGCACAGGGGCTCCTACGAGCAGTACTTC. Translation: CASSPEHRGSYEQYF.

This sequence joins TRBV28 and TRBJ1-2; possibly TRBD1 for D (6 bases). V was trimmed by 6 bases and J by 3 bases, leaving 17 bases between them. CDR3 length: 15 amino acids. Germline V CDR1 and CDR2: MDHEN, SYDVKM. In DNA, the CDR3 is TGTGCCAGCAGCACCACCGCTGCAGGGGACTATGGCTACACCTTC. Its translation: CASSTTAAGDYGYTF.

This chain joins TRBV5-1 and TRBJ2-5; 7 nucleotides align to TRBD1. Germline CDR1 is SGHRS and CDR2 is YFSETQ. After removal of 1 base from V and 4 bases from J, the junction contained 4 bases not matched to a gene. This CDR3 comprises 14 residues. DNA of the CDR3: TGCGCCAGCAGCTTGCCAAACAGGGGAGAGACCCAGTACTTC. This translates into CASSLPNRGETQYF.

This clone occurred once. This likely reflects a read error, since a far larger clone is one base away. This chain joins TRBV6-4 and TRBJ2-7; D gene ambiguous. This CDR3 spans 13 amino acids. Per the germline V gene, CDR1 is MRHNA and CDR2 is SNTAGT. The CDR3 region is CAGSDSDEGEQYF. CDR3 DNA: TGTGCCGGCAGTGACTCGGATGAAGGCGAGCAGTACTTC.

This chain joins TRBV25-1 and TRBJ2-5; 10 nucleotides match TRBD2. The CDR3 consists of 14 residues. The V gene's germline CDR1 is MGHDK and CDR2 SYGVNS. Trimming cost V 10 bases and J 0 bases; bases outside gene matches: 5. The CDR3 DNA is TGTGCCACCAGGACTAGCGGATACCAAGAGACCCAGTACTTC. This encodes CATRTSGYQETQYF.

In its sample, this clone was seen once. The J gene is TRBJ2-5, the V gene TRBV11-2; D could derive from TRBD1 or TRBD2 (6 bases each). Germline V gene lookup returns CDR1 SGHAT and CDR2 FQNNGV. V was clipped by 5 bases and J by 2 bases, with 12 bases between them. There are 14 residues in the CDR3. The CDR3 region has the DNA TGTGCCAGCAGCCCTGGGGGGCATCAAGAGACCCAGTACTTC. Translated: CASSPGGHQETQYF.

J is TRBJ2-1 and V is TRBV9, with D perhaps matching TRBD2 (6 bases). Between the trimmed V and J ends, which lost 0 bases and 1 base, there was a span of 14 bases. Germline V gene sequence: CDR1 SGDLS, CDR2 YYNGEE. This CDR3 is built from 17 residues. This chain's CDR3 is CASSVEGISGSYNEQFF. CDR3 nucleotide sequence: TGTGCCAGCAGCGTAGAAGGGATTAGCGGATCCTACAATGAGCAGTTCTTC.

CDR3 DNA: TGTGCCAGCAGGAGCCAGGGGGCTCAGTCACCCCTCCACTTT. It codes for CASRSQGAQSPLHF. The genes are TRBV28 and TRBJ1-6, with 8 bases matching TRBD1. The germline gives CDR1 MDHEN, CDR2 SYDVKM. The CDR3 has 14 residues. J lost 10 bases, V lost 6 bases, and 8 bases had no gene match. Full variable domain (outside the CDR3, taken from reference TRBV28 and TRBJ1-6): DVKVTQSSRYLVKRTGEKVFLECVQDMDHENMFWYRQDPGLGLRLIYFSYDVKMKEKGDIPEGYSVSREKKERFSLILESASTNQTSMYLCASRSQGAQSPLHFGNGTRLTVT.

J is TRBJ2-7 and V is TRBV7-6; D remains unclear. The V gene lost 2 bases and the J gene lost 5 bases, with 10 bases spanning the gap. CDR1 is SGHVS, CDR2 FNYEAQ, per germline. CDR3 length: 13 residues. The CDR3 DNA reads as TGTGCCAGCAGCTTACGAGTTTTGGACGAGCAGTACTTC. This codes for CASSLRVLDEQYF.

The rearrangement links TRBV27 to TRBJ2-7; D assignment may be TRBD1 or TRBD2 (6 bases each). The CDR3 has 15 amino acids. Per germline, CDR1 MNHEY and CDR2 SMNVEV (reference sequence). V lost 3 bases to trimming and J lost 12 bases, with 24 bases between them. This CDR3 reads CASSFTGNLFGGTYF. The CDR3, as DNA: TGTGCCAGCAGTTTTACAGGGAATCTTTTTGGCGGGACGTACTTC.